The 29 T cell receptor beta chains below all came from one sample that was sequenced in a study of CD8+CD57+ T cells in acquired aplastic anemia. Genomic DNA served as template for TCR beta VDJ and CDR3 profiling. TCRdb reanalysed the reads using MiXCR and keeps one entry per CDR3 protein. This sample has about 130,000 distinct CDR3 sequences, with 48% found just once. Sequenced input: sorted CD4+, CD8+, or CD8+CD57+ T cells (not recorded which) from PBMCs. These receptor sequences come from a human donor in good health, serving as a control.

V gene TRBV5-5 combines with J gene TRBJ2-1; D ambiguous. The DNA end is more similar to TRBJ2-5, so the J call may be wrong. The CDR3 has 13 amino acids. The germline V gene has CDR1 SGHKS and CDR2 YYEKEE (reference sequence). The CDR3 DNA sequence: TGTGCCAGCAGCTTAAGACTTTGGGAGACCCAGTACTTC. Its translation is CASSLRLWETQYF.

V and J are TRBV29-1 and TRBJ2-7; perhaps TRBD1 as D (6 bases). Trimming cost V 4 bases and J 4 bases, with 11 bases left between them. CDR3 length: 12 residues. The germline V gene encodes CDR1 SQVTM and CDR2 ANQGSEA. The CDR3 nucleotides read TGCAGCGTTGCGACAGGAGTATACGAGCAGTACTTC. The encoded protein is CSVATGVYEQYF.

The V and J genes are TRBV19 and TRBJ1-6, with D perhaps matching TRBD1 (6 bases). In germline, CDR1 is LNHDA, CDR2 SQIVND (reference sequence). V gave up 11 bases and J gave up 9 bases, with 11 bases separating them. This CDR3 is built from 11 residues. CDR3 sequence (DNA): TGTGCCGACAAGGGGGGTTCACCCCTCCACTTT. Protein product: CADKGGSPLHF. Looking up the rest from reference TRBV19 and TRBJ1-6 gives the full variable domain: DGGITQSPKYLFRKEGQNVTLSCEQNLNHDAMYWYRQDPGQGLRLIYYSQIVNDFQKGDIAEGYSVSREKKESFPLTVTSAQKNPTAFYLCADKGGSPLHFGNGTRLTVT.

The table lists this clonotype with many counts. V and J are TRBV2 and TRBJ2-1, with D unclear. From germline, CDR1 is SNHLY and CDR2 FYNNEI. The CDR3 contains 15 residues. Trimming removed 6 bases from V and 0 bases from J, with 12 bases in between. The CDR3 DNA follows: TGTGCCAGCAGCGACGGCTTAAACTCCTACAATGAGCAGTTCTTC. Its protein product is CASSDGLNSYNEQFF.

Only a few counts were recorded for this clonotype. This rearrangement joins TRBV24-1 to TRBJ2-7, with D possibly matching TRBD1 (7 bases). Germline CDR1 KGHDR, CDR2 SFDVKD. V lost 4 bases and J lost 3, with 9 bases in between. The CDR3 contains 13 residues. The CDR3 sequence is CATSDRGDYEQYF. For the CDR3, the DNA is TGTGCCACCAGTGACAGGGGGGACTACGAGCAGTACTTC.

This clonotype was recorded at least ten times. The gene calls are TRBV6-1 and TRBJ1-6; TRBD1 aligns across 9 bases. CDR1 is MNHNS, CDR2 SASEGT, per germline. This CDR3 has 20 amino acids. Trimming took 3 bases from V and 3 from J; bases not matched to a gene: 15. The CDR3: CASSEFRDREDLVYNSPLHF. The CDR3 DNA reads as TGTGCCAGCAGTGAGTTCCGGGACAGGGAGGATTTGGTCTATAATTCACCCCTCCACTTT.

This clonotype is deemed medium-sized (0.01 to 0.1%). The gene calls are TRBV15 and TRBJ1-6; D not resolved. This CDR3 comprises 15 residues. V shed 6 bases and J shed 3 bases, with 12 bases lying between them. CDR1 is LNHNV and CDR2 is YYDKDF in the germline V gene (reference sequence). This CDR3 is CATRATLNYNSPLHF. CDR3 DNA sequence: TGTGCCACCAGGGCGACACTAAACTATAATTCACCCCTCCACTTT.

With regard to this clonotype: This may be a read error, as it is one base from a much larger clone. The chain carries TRBV4-3 and TRBJ1-4; D is uncertain. The CDR3 sequence is 14 residues long. Germline assignment: CDR1 LGHNA and CDR2 YSLEER. Here the CDR3 DNA reads TGCGCCAGCAGCCAAGGCCGGACTAATGAAACACTGTTTTTT. Protein: CASSQGRTNETLFF.

This chain connects TRBV11-2 to TRBJ1-2, with no clear D. CDR1 and CDR2 (germline): SGHAT, FQNNGV. The V and J ends lost 5 bases and 10 bases respectively, with 17 bases between them. CDR3 length: 13 residues. CDR3 nucleotides: TGTGCCAGCAGCCCCACGGGTGGGTTTGCCTACACCTTC. It is translated as CASSPTGGFAYTF. The full variable domain, with the rest looked up from reference TRBV11-2 and TRBJ1-2, is EAGVAQSPRYKIIEKRQSVAFWCNPISGHATLYWYQQILGQGPKLLIQFQNNGVVDDSQLPKDRFSAERLKGVDSTLKIQPAKLEDSAVYLCASSPTGGFAYTFGSGTRLTVV.

The rearrangement uses TRBV29-1 and TRBJ2-7, with a weak D call TRBD2 (5 bases). V shed 3 bases and J shed 0 bases, with 12 bases lying between them. This CDR3 is built from 14 residues. CDR1 SQVTM and CDR2 ANQGSEA come from the germline V gene. The CDR3 protein is CSVEYLASSYEQYF. The DNA for the CDR3 is TGCAGCGTTGAGTACCTAGCCAGCTCCTACGAGCAGTACTTC.

This sequence joins TRBV20-1 and TRBJ1-2; weak D call: TRBD1 (6 bases). Trimming removed 0 bases from V and 4 bases from J, with 21 bases in between. Germline lookup yields CDR1 DFQATT and CDR2 SNEGSKA (reference sequence). The CDR3 length is 17 residues. The CDR3 is CSARDWAGAEGLYGYTF. The CDR3 DNA reads as TGCAGTGCTAGAGATTGGGCAGGGGCGGAAGGACTCTATGGCTACACCTTC.

The CDR3 DNA reads as TGTGCCAGTAGTATGGCGAGGCCGGGAGGAAACTACGAGCAGTACTTC. Its translation is CASSMARPGGNYEQYF. J is TRBJ2-7 and V is TRBV19; 7 bases align to TRBD2. Germline assignment: CDR1 LNHDA and CDR2 SQIVND (reference sequence). V trimming: 3 bases; J trimming: 3 bases; junction bases outside the gene matches: 11. The CDR3 is 16 residues long.

This clonotype was detected ten times or more. The rearrangement uses TRBV11-3 and TRBJ2-1; unclear D gene. Looked up from germline, CDR1 is SGHNT and CDR2 is YENEEA. V lost 3 bases to trimming and J lost 10 bases, with 16 bases between them. The CDR3 loop spans 14 amino acids. The DNA for the CDR3 is TGTGCCAGCAGCTTCTACGACACTCACATAGAGCAGTTCTTC. It is translated as CASSFYDTHIEQFF.

In its sample, this clonotype was seen a few times. J is TRBJ1-1 and V is TRBV7-6; no definite D call. Germline CDR1 is SGHVS and CDR2 is FNYEAQ. Trimming removed 5 bases from V and 1 base from J, with 8 bases in between. There are 13 residues in the CDR3. CDR3 nucleotides: TGTGCCAGCAGCCTCGACAAGAACACTGAAGCTTTCTTT. The encoded protein is CASSLDKNTEAFF.

This clonotype occurred once. The chain carries TRBV12-3 or TRBV12-4 and TRBJ1-1; 7 nucleotides match TRBD1. The CDR3 covers 13 residues. The V segment lost 6 bases and the J segment 0 bases; nucleotides outside the gene matches: 1. Here the CDR3 DNA reads TGTGCCAGCAGGGGGACAGTGAACACTGAAGCTTTCTTT. Residues: CASRGTVNTEAFF.

This clonotype has at least ten counts. The V gene is TRBV5-6, the J gene TRBJ2-3; D is ambiguous. Trimming pared 3 bases from V and 0 bases from J, leaving 14 bases between. Germline lookup yields CDR1 SGHDT and CDR2 YYEEEE. CDR3 length equals 16 residues. CDR3 region: CASSYPLGISTDTQYF. In DNA, the CDR3 is TGTGCCAGCAGCTACCCGCTAGGGATAAGCACAGATACGCAGTATTTT.

This clonotype was counted at least ten times. The chain recombines TRBV19 with TRBJ1-4; 8 bases fit TRBD1. This CDR3 contains 16 residues. Germline CDR1 is LNHDA and CDR2 is SQIVND (reference sequence). Trimming cost V 4 bases and J 1 base; bases outside gene matches: 5. The CDR3 spells CASSNRQGITNEKLFF. Here the CDR3 DNA reads TGTGCCAGTAGTAATCGACAGGGGATAACTAATGAAAAACTGTTTTTT. The variable domain in full, completed from reference TRBV19 and TRBJ1-4, reads DGGITQSPKYLFRKEGQNVTLSCEQNLNHDAMYWYRQDPGQGLRLIYYSQIVNDFQKGDIAEGYSVSREKKESFPLTVTSAQKNPTAFYLCASSNRQGITNEKLFFGSGTQLSVL.

This clonotype was seen ten or more times. V usage is TRBV6-1 and J usage is TRBJ2-7; D possibly uses TRBD1 or TRBD2 (5 bases each). V lost 7 bases to trimming and J lost 0 bases, with 13 bases between them. This CDR3 region has 14 residues. Germline CDR1 and CDR2: MNHNS and SASEGT. CDR3 in amino acids: CASTGAWGSYEQYF. The CDR3, as DNA: TGTGCCAGCACCGGGGCATGGGGCTCCTACGAGCAGTACTTC.

This clonotype was seen only once. The V and J genes are TRBV7-6 and TRBJ2-5; D not resolved. CDR1 is SGHVS and CDR2 is FNYEAQ in the germline V gene. The CDR3 sequence is 15 residues long. Trimming shortened V by 6 bases and J by 1 base, and 15 bases separated the two germline ends. The CDR3 region is CASRSRDRLQETQYF. The CDR3, as DNA: TGTGCCAGCAGATCCCGAGATAGACTCCAAGAGACCCAGTACTTC.

This chain joins TRBV7-3 and TRBJ2-1, with 15 bases that match TRBD2. Germline CDR1 and CDR2: SGHTA and FQGTGA. The CDR3 length is 16 residues. V dropped 0 bases and J dropped 7; count of bases not matched to a gene: 1. The CDR3 spells CASSLTGLAGGNEQFF. The DNA for the CDR3 is TGTGCCAGCAGCTTAACCGGACTAGCGGGGGGGAATGAGCAGTTCTTC.

The chain combines TRBV19 with TRBJ1-2; TRBD1 might be the D (5 bases). V gave up 8 bases and J gave up 0 bases, with 19 bases separating them. Germline CDR1 is LNHDA and CDR2 is SQIVND (reference sequence). The CDR3 consists of 16 residues. The CDR3 region is CASAPPGAAANYGYTF. For the CDR3, the DNA is TGTGCCAGTGCACCGCCCGGGGCAGCAGCTAACTATGGCTACACCTTC.

This clonotype was counted at least ten times. J is TRBJ2-1 and V is TRBV13; D possibly corresponds to TRBD2 (5 bases). V was shortened by 3 bases and J by 11 bases, with 8 bases between the two germline ends. Germline V gene data show CDR1 as PRHDT and CDR2 as FYEKMQ (reference sequence). This CDR3 spans 11 amino acids. CDR3 amino acids: CASSFRTQQFF. DNA for the CDR3: TGTGCCAGCAGCTTCCGGACTCAGCAGTTCTTC.

About this clonotype: A much bigger clone sits one base away, suggesting this may be a read error. The gene calls are TRBV12-3 or TRBV12-4 and TRBJ2-2, with D unresolved. The CDR3 has 11 amino acids. The CDR3 sequence is CAGRRTGELFF. The CDR3 nucleotides are TGTGCCGGCAGAAGAACCGGGGAGCTGTTTTTT.

Many counts were recorded for this clonotype. The chain uses TRBV6-2 or TRBV6-3 and TRBJ2-7, with D hard to call. From germline, CDR1 is MNHEY and CDR2 SVGEGT. V was trimmed by 4 bases and J by 1 base, leaving 17 bases between them. The CDR3 has 16 residues. CDR3 in amino acids: CASSSPPSGQSYEQYF. The DNA for the CDR3 is TGTGCCAGCAGTTCCCCTCCCTCGGGCCAGTCCTACGAGCAGTACTTC.

This chain uses TRBV28 with TRBJ1-4; no reliable D call. CDR3 length: 11 amino acids. Looked up from germline, CDR1 is MDHEN and CDR2 is SYDVKM. Trimming removed 7 bases from V and 6 bases from J, with 6 bases in between. For the CDR3, the DNA is TGTGCCAGCAATAAACATGAAAAACTGTTTTTT. Protein product: CASNKHEKLFF.

The table lists this clonotype with a few counts. The V gene is TRBV15, the J gene TRBJ2-6; D gene unclear. V lost 3 bases and J lost 4, with 10 bases in between. The CDR3 is 15 amino acids. Germline V lookup: CDR1 LNHNV, CDR2 YYDKDF (reference sequence). This CDR3 reads CATSSVAAGANVLTF. In DNA form, the CDR3 reads TGTGCCACCAGCAGTGTGGCAGCCGGGGCCAACGTCCTGACTTTC.

The rearrangement uses TRBV19 and TRBJ1-1, with 7 positions matching TRBD1. J lost 4 bases, V lost 10 bases, and 9 bases had no gene match. The CDR3 consists of 13 residues. Germline lookup yields CDR1 LNHDA and CDR2 SQIVND (reference sequence). CDR3: CATATGPATEAFF. DNA of the CDR3: TGTGCCACTGCGACAGGGCCGGCCACTGAAGCTTTCTTT.

This clonotype was counted at least ten times. V and J are TRBV7-9 and TRBJ2-2; D is unclear. The CDR3 has 13 residues. The V end was cut by 2 bases, the J end by 2 bases, with 3 bases between. Germline CDR1 is SEHNR and CDR2 is FQNEAQ (reference sequence). The CDR3: CASSLINTGELFF. The CDR3 nucleotides are TGTGCCAGCAGCTTAATCAACACCGGGGAGCTGTTTTTT. Full variable domain (outside the CDR3, taken from reference TRBV7-9 and TRBJ2-2): DTGVSQNPRHKITKRGQNVTFRCDPISEHNRLYWYRQTLGQGPEFLTYFQNEAQLEKSRLLSDRFSAERPKGSFSTLEIQRTEQGDSAMYLCASSLINTGELFFGEGSRLTVL.

The count of this clonotype is one. The chain carries TRBV7-2 and TRBJ1-6, with D unresolved. The germline V gene has CDR1 SGHTA and CDR2 FQGNSA. The V end was cut by 5 bases, the J end by 7 bases, with 9 bases between. This CDR3 is built from 13 residues. The DNA for the CDR3 is TGTGCCAGCAGCCCGAGACCAAATTCACCCCTCCACTTT. The encoded protein is CASSPRPNSPLHF. The full variable domain, in which reference TRBV7-2 and TRBJ1-6 provide the parts outside the CDR3, is GAGVSQSPSNKVTEKGKDVELRCDPISGHTALYWYRQSLGQGLEFLIYFQGNSAPDKSGLPSDRFSAERTGGSVSTLTIQRTQQEDSAVYLCASSPRPNSPLHFGNGTRLTVT.